Each of the 31 T cell receptor beta chains below was sequenced from the same sample in a study of blood T cell repertoires in COVID-19. Sequenced by immunoSEQ multiplex PCR; TCRdb stores in-frame clones only, minus some. There are approximately 230,000 clones in the sample; approximately 89% occur only once, and 6.3% lies in the top ten. The sequencing sample was made of peripheral blood. The receptors here all came from a woman in her twenties or thirties with COVID-19, enrolled during active disease.

J is TRBJ1-1 and V is TRBV10-2, with D unresolved. Germline CDR1 and CDR2: WSHSY and SAAADI. V shed 2 bases and J shed 4 bases, with 11 bases lying between them. The CDR3 has 14 amino acids. The CDR3 region has the DNA TGCGCCAGCAGTGAGGGTACGGCGGCCACTGAAGCTTTCTTT. The encoded protein is CASSEGTAATEAFF.

The V gene is TRBV27, the J gene TRBJ2-3; 7 bases are a match to TRBD1. Germline values: CDR1 MNHEY, CDR2 SMNVEV (reference sequence). V trimming: 3 bases; J trimming: 3 bases; junction bases outside the gene matches: 21. The CDR3 sequence is 20 residues long. This chain's CDR3 is CASSFSPPKRGRVETDTQYF. CDR3 nucleotides: TGTGCCAGCAGTTTTAGCCCCCCGAAGAGGGGGCGGGTGGAGACAGATACGCAGTATTTT.

The chain is built from TRBV5-1 and TRBJ2-7, with a possible D match to TRBD1 (6 bases). The CDR3 totals 17 residues. Trimming took off 0 bases at V and 0 bases at J, with 16 bases between the two ends. The germline V gene has CDR1 SGHRS and CDR2 YFSETQ. The CDR3 region is CASSLGVSWTVSYEQYF. CDR3 sequence (DNA): TGCGCCAGCAGCTTGGGTGTCTCGTGGACAGTCTCCTACGAGCAGTACTTC. The full variable domain, its missing parts supplied by reference TRBV5-1 and TRBJ2-7, is KAGVTQTPRYLIKTRGQQVTLSCSPISGHRSVSWYQQTPGQGLQFLFEYFSETQRNKGNFPGRFSGRQFSNSRSEMNVSTLELGDSALYLCASSLGVSWTVSYEQYFGPGTRLTVT.

This rearrangement joins TRBV5-4 to TRBJ2-5; 7 nucleotides agree with TRBD2. The germline gives CDR1 SGHNT, CDR2 YYREEE (reference sequence). Unmatched junction bases numbered 7, after V lost 4 bases and J lost 1 base. The CDR3 length is 15 residues. The CDR3 DNA is TGTGCCAGCAGCACCCCGGGGGGTCGCCAAGAGACCCAGTACTTC. Translated: CASSTPGGRQETQYF.

DNA of the CDR3: TGTGCCAGCAGCCAGAGGGGGAGCTCCTACAATGAGCAGTTCTTC. It encodes CASSQRGSSYNEQFF. The chain recombines TRBV7-2 with TRBJ2-1; D is perhaps TRBD1 (6 bases). The V gene lost 5 bases and the J gene lost 0 bases, with 11 bases spanning the gap. From germline, CDR1 is SGHTA and CDR2 FQGNSA. The CDR3 runs 15 residues. Combining the CDR3 with reference TRBV7-2 and TRBJ2-1 gives the whole variable domain GAGVSQSPSNKVTEKGKDVELRCDPISGHTALYWYRQSLGQGLEFLIYFQGNSAPDKSGLPSDRFSAERTGGSVSTLTIQRTQQEDSAVYLCASSQRGSSYNEQFFGPGTRLTVL.

The chain joins TRBV19 to TRBJ2-5; TRBD1 matches at 7 bases. The length of the CDR3 is 16 residues. The V gene's germline CDR1 is LNHDA and CDR2 SQIVND (reference sequence). V shed 5 bases, J shed 5 bases, and the junction held 14 bases outside the gene matches. The CDR3 DNA reads as TGTGCCAGTAGTCCCAAAAGACAGGGCTCGGGGGAGACCCAGTACTTC. The encoded protein is CASSPKRQGSGETQYF.

The rearrangement links TRBV27 to TRBJ2-5; D remains ambiguous. CDR1 and CDR2 from the germline V gene are MNHEY and SMNVEV (reference sequence). CDR3 length: 11 residues. Trimming took 11 bases from V and 3 from J, leaving 10 bases between them. The CDR3 is CAYRAEETQYF. CDR3 nucleotides: TGTGCCTACCGAGCTGAAGAGACCCAGTACTTC.

The chain recombines TRBV14 with TRBJ1-1; 9 bases agree with TRBD1. In germline, CDR1 is SGHDN, CDR2 FVKESK. V gave up 3 bases and J gave up 13 bases; unmatched junction bases: 18. The CDR3 spans 16 residues. As DNA, the CDR3 is TGTGCCAGCAGCCAGGGACAGGGCGCGGGGGGACTGTTGGGTTTCTTT. Its translation: CASSQGQGAGGLLGFF.

The table lists this clone with a few counts. This chain links TRBV2 with TRBJ1-2, with D possibly matching TRBD1 (6 bases). CDR3 length equals 11 residues. The V end lost 4 bases, the J end lost 12 bases, and 12 bases lay between the germline ends. CDR1 and CDR2 from the germline V gene are SNHLY and FYNNEI. CDR3 DNA sequence: TGTGCCAGCAGTGGACCAGGGGTCCACACCTTC. This gives the protein CASSGPGVHTF.

This clone was seen a single time. The chain carries TRBV24-1 and TRBJ2-3; the match to TRBD1 covers 9 bases. The CDR3 covers 14 residues. The germline gives CDR1 KGHDR, CDR2 SFDVKD. Germline trimming cut 7 bases from V and 6 bases from J; bases unmatched to any gene: 7. CDR3 sequence reads: CATRPQGTGDTQYF. CDR3 DNA sequence: TGTGCCACCAGACCACAGGGGACAGGGGATACGCAGTATTTT.

The chain combines TRBV10-3 with TRBJ1-1, with 7 bases that match TRBD1. The germline CDR1 and CDR2 sequences are ENHRY and SYGVKD. This CDR3 has 13 residues. V was clipped by 6 bases and J by 11 bases; unmatched bases: 12. CDR3 nucleotides: TGTGCCATCAGAACGGGACAGAACCTTGGGGCTTTCTTT. Translating it yields CAIRTGQNLGAFF.

This chain joins TRBV27 and TRBJ2-1; TRBD2 matches at 14 bases. This CDR3 has 18 amino acids. J lost 6 bases, V lost 0 bases, and 7 bases had no gene match. From germline, CDR1 is MNHEY and CDR2 SMNVEV (reference sequence). The CDR3 sequence: CASSLSPRLAGGSNEQFF. The CDR3 DNA sequence: TGTGCCAGCAGTTTATCCCCCAGACTAGCGGGAGGGAGCAATGAGCAGTTCTTC.

J is TRBJ1-4 and V is TRBV5-1; 11 bases map to TRBD1. The CDR3 extends over 16 amino acids. Germline V gives CDR1 SGHRS, CDR2 YFSETQ. The V segment lost 5 bases and the J segment 7 bases; nucleotides outside the gene matches: 10. CDR3 bases: TGCGCCAGCAGACCGGGACAGGGGGGTCGAGTTGAAAAACTGTTTTTT. Amino acids: CASRPGQGGRVEKLFF.

The V call is TRBV7-8, the J call TRBJ2-6, with 9 bases aligning to TRBD1. The CDR3 covers 18 residues. The trim removed 0 bases at V and 0 bases at J, leaving 3 bases unmatched. From germline, CDR1 is SGHVS and CDR2 FQNEAQ. This CDR3 is CASSLARTGVSGANVLTF. The CDR3 DNA is TGTGCCAGCAGCTTAGCCCGGACAGGGGTCTCTGGGGCCAACGTCCTGACTTTC.

This chain joins TRBV5-4 and TRBJ2-6, with no clear D. The V gene lost 2 bases and the J gene lost 2 bases, with 5 bases spanning the gap. The CDR3 consists of 14 residues. From germline, CDR1 is SGHNT and CDR2 YYREEE (reference sequence). CDR3 sequence (DNA): TGTGCCAGCAGCTTAATTACTGGGGCCAACGTCCTGACTTTC. Amino acids: CASSLITGANVLTF. The full variable domain, rest sourced from reference TRBV5-4 and TRBJ2-6, is ETGVTQSPTHLIKTRGQQVTLRCSSQSGHNTVSWYQQALGQGPQFIFQYYREEENGRGNFPPRFSGLQFPNYSSELNVNALELDDSALYLCASSLITGANVLTFGAGSRLTVL.

The J gene is TRBJ2-4, the V gene TRBV7-8; D remains unclear. Trimming stripped 2 bases from V and 2 bases from J, with 10 bases between. CDR3 length equals 15 residues. Germline CDR1 reads SGHVS; CDR2 reads FQNEAQ. The chain's CDR3 is CASSLLGPPKNIQYF. CDR3 nucleotides: TGTGCCAGCAGCTTACTTGGGCCCCCCAAAAACATTCAGTACTTC. The full variable domain, in which reference TRBV7-8 and TRBJ2-4 provide the parts outside the CDR3, is GAGVSQSPRYKVAKRGQDVALRCDPISGHVSLFWYQQALGQGPEFLTYFQNEAQLDKSGLPSDRFFAERPEGSVSTLKIQRTQQEDSAVYLCASSLLGPPKNIQYFGAGTRLSVL.

The rearrangement uses TRBV18 and TRBJ1-1; possibly TRBD1 for D (5 bases). V lost 2 bases and J 3 bases, leaving 10 bases between the germline ends. The germline V gene encodes CDR1 KGHSH and CDR2 LQKENI. CDR3 length: 14 residues. In DNA form, the CDR3 reads TGTGCCAGCTCACCAGAGCGGGGACACACTGAAGCTTTCTTT. Its protein product is CASSPERGHTEAFF.

This clone was picked up a small number of times. The V call is TRBV7-9, the J call TRBJ2-3; a possible D gene is TRBD2 (6 bases). The germline V and J ends were trimmed by 3 bases and 2 bases, with 9 bases remaining between them. This CDR3 is built from 14 residues. CDR1 and CDR2 (germline): SEHNR, FQNEAQ (reference sequence). CDR3 DNA: TGTGCCAGCAGCTTGGGAGGAACCACAGATACGCAGTATTTT. The encoded protein is CASSLGGTTDTQYF.

The J gene is TRBJ2-5, the V gene TRBV11-3; 15 positions match TRBD2. Germline trimming cut 4 bases from V and 4 bases from J; bases unmatched to any gene: 10. Germline CDR1 SGHNT, CDR2 YENEEA. The CDR3 totals 18 residues. The CDR3 DNA sequence: TGTGCCAGCAGCTCAAGAAGGACTAGCGGGAGGGCCTTAGAGACCCAGTACTTC. This codes for CASSSRRTSGRALETQYF.

CDR3: CASSPRVGQGTEAFF. CDR3 in DNA: TGTGCCAGCTCACCCCGAGTGGGACAGGGAACTGAAGCTTTCTTT. The chain couples TRBV18 to TRBJ1-1, with 9 bases lining up with TRBD1. Trimming at V came to 3 bases and at J to 5 bases, leaving 7 bases not matched to a gene. This CDR3 spans 15 amino acids. Germline V gene lookup returns CDR1 KGHSH and CDR2 LQKENI. Full variable domain (rest looked up from reference TRBV18 and TRBJ1-1): NAGVMQNPRHLVRRRGQEARLRCSPMKGHSHVYWYRQLPEEGLKFMVYLQKENIIDESGMPKERFSAEFPKEGPSILRIQQVVRGDSAAYFCASSPRVGQGTEAFFGQGTRLTVV.

This chain links TRBV4-2 with TRBJ1-3; possible D gene TRBD1, 5 bases. V was clipped by 0 bases and J by 6 bases, with 15 bases between them. This CDR3 has 16 amino acids. The germline gives CDR1 LGHNA, CDR2 YNFKEQ. The CDR3 nucleotides read TGTGCCAGCAGCCAAGATTTGGCAGGGATGGCAAACACCATATATTTT. Translating gives CASSQDLAGMANTIYF.

Regarding this clone: The germline gene is not matched at one end of the junction; a read error may be the cause. The CDR3 loop reads CASSLASGQASYKEQFF. In DNA form, the CDR3 reads TGTGCCAGCAGCTTAGCCTCGGGACAGGCCAGCTACAAGGAGCAGTTCTTC. The V and J genes are TRBV7-2 and TRBJ2-1; 8 bases agree with TRBD1. The CDR3 runs 17 residues. Germline CDR1 is SGHTA and CDR2 is FQGNSA.

The table lists this clone with many counts. This chain connects TRBV4-1 to TRBJ1-3, with a weak D call TRBD1 (6 bases). The germline V and J ends were trimmed by 0 bases and 2 bases, with 20 bases remaining between them. Germline V gene data show CDR1 as MGHRA and CDR2 as YSYEKL. The length of the CDR3 is 19 residues. DNA of the CDR3: TGCGCCAGCAGCCAAGAGCGGAGGTATGCAGGGGTGGCTGGAAACACCATATATTTT. Amino acid sequence: CASSQERRYAGVAGNTIYF.

The chain links TRBV14 to TRBJ1-1; no clear D gene. V shed 2 bases and J shed 6 bases, with 7 bases lying between them. The CDR3 length is 12 residues. CDR1 and CDR2 from the germline V gene are SGHDN and FVKESK. CDR3 in amino acids: CASSQFGAEAFF. The CDR3 nucleotides read TGTGCCAGCAGCCAATTTGGAGCTGAAGCTTTCTTT.

The chain is built from TRBV7-9 and TRBJ1-2; D ambiguous. The germline V gene has CDR1 SEHNR and CDR2 FQNEAQ (reference sequence). This CDR3 is built from 14 residues. Trimming cost V 4 bases and J 2 bases, with 11 bases left between them. The CDR3 loop is CASSSEAANYGYTF. DNA for the CDR3: TGTGCCAGCAGCTCGGAGGCAGCCAACTATGGCTACACCTTC.

The rearrangement uses TRBV2 and TRBJ2-1; D is undetermined. The CDR3 extends over 14 amino acids. Germline V gives CDR1 SNHLY, CDR2 FYNNEI. V was trimmed by 4 bases and J by 8 bases, leaving 15 bases between them. CDR3 sequence reads: CASSVFTNSDEQFF. CDR3 nucleotide sequence: TGTGCCAGCAGTGTCTTCACTAATTCAGATGAGCAGTTCTTC.

Comments on this clone: This probably arose from a read error, given a far larger clone one base away. The chain uses TRBV3-1 (or the pseudogene TRBV3-2) and TRBJ2-3, with D possibly being TRBD2 (6 bases). CDR3 length equals 12 residues. The germline CDR1 and CDR2 sequences are LGHDT and YNNKEL (reference sequence). V was trimmed by 4 bases and J by 6 bases, leaving 8 bases between them. In DNA, the CDR3 is TGTGCCAGCAGCCGACTAGGGGATACGCAGTATTTT. This encodes CASSRLGDTQYF.

About this clone itself: The same CDR3 also results from other DNA sequences found in this sample. This rearrangement joins TRBV5-4 to TRBJ2-5; D is ambiguous. Germline V gene sequence: CDR1 SGHNT, CDR2 YYREEE (reference sequence). The CDR3 covers 12 residues. V was pared by 3 bases and J by 3 bases, with 6 bases between. The CDR3 DNA is TGTGCCAGCAGCTCGTCCGAAGAGACCCAGTACTTC. It encodes CASSSSEETQYF.

The table lists this clone with a count of one. This rearrangement joins TRBV2 to TRBJ1-1; D remains ambiguous. This CDR3 comprises 11 residues. V was shortened by 8 bases and J by 3 bases, with 7 bases between the two germline ends. CDR1 SNHLY and CDR2 FYNNEI come from the germline V gene. Written as DNA, the CDR3 is TGTGCCAGCCTGGCGGACACTGAAGCTTTCTTT. Encoded protein: CASLADTEAFF.

The chain links TRBV6-2 or TRBV6-3 to TRBJ2-1; 7 nucleotides agree with TRBD1. CDR1 is MNHEY and CDR2 is SVGEGT in the germline V gene. Trimming cost V 2 bases and J 4 bases; bases outside gene matches: 8. The CDR3 extends over 16 amino acids. DNA for the CDR3: TGTGCCAGCAGTTACGTCAGGGGGAGATTTTACAATGAGCAGTTCTTC. This gives the protein CASSYVRGRFYNEQFF.

This chain joins TRBV4-3 and TRBJ2-2; TRBD2 might be the D (6 bases). Trimming pared 0 bases from V and 3 bases from J, leaving 8 bases between. CDR3 length: 15 amino acids. Germline V gives CDR1 LGHNA, CDR2 YSLEER. The DNA of the CDR3 is TGCGCCAGCAGCCAAGACGGCGGGGACACCGGGGAGCTGTTTTTT. Translation gives CASSQDGGDTGELFF.